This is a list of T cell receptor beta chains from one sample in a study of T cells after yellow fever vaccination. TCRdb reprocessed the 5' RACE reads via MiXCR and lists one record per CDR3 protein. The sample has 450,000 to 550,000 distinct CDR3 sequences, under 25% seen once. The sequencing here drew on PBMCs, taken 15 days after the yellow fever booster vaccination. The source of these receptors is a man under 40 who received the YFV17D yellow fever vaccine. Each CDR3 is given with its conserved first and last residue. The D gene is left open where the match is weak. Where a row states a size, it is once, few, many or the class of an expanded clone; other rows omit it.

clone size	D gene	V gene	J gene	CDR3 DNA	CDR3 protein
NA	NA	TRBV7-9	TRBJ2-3	TGTGCCAGCAGTACGGGGGACGCCGGCACAGATACGCAGTATTTT	CASSTGDAGTDTQYF
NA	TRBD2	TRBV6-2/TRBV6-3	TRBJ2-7	TGTGCCAGCAGCCACTCTAGCGGGAGTTTCTACGAGCAGTACTTC	CASSHSSGSFYEQYF
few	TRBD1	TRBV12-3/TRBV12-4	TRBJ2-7	TGTGCCAGCAGTTTGTTTTTGCCAGGACAGGACGAGCAGTACTTC	CASSLFLPGQDEQYF
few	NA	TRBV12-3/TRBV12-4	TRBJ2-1	TGTGCCAGCAGGGGTAGGGGGACTCGCGCCAATGAGCAGTTCTTC	CASRGRGTRANEQFF
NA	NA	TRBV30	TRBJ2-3	TGTGCCTGGATTAGTCGAGATACGCAGTATTTT	CAWISRDTQYF
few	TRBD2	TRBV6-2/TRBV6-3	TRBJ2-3	TGTGCCAGCAGCCCGGGACTAGCGTTCACAGATACGCAGTATTTT	CASSPGLAFTDTQYF
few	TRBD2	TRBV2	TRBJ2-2	TGTGCCAGCACCTGGCTAGCGGGAGTTGGCACCGGGGAGCTGTTTTTT	CASTWLAGVGTGELFF
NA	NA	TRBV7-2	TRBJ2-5	TGTGCCAGCAGCTGGAGCAGGTTACGACAAGAGACCCAGTACTTC	CASSWSRLRQETQYF
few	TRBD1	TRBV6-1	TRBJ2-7	TGTGCCAGCAGGAGGGCAGGGGGATTGGGCTACGAGCAGTACTTC	CASRRAGGLGYEQYF
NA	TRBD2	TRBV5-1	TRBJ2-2	TGCGCCAGCAGCCGAGCGGCTCCTAGCGGGACGAACACCGGGGAGCTGTTTTTT	CASSRAAPSGTNTGELFF
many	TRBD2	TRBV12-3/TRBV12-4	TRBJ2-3	TGTGCCAGCAGTCCCCAGGGAGGGTACGATACGCAGTATTTT	CASSPQGGYDTQYF
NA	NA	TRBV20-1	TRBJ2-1	TGCAGTGCTAGGGGGACATTAACCCGGGACAATGAGCAGTTCTTC	CSARGTLTRDNEQFF